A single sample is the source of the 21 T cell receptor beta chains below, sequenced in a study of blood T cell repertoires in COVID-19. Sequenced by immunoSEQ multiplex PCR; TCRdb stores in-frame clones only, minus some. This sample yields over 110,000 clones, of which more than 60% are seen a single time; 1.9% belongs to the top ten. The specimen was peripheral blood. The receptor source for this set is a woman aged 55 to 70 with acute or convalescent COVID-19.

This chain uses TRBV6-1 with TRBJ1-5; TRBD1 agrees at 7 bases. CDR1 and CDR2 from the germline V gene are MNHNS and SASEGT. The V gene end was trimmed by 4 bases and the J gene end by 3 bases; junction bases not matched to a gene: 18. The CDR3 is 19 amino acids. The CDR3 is CASSGYGGSTGTVNQPQHF. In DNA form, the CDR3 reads TGTGCCAGCAGTGGTTATGGTGGATCCACTGGGACAGTCAATCAGCCCCAGCATTTT.

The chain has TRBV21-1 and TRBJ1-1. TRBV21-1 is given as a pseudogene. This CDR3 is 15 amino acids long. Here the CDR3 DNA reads TGTGCCAGCAGCCGAGGCGGTCCCCCGGGTCCAAAAGCTTTCTTT. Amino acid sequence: CASSRGGPPGPKAFF.

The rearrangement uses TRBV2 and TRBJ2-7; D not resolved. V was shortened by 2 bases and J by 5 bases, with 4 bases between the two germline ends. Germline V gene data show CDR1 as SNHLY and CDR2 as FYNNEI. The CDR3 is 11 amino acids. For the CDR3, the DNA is TGTGCCAGCAGTGAACGGGACGAGCAGTACTTC. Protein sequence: CASSERDEQYF.

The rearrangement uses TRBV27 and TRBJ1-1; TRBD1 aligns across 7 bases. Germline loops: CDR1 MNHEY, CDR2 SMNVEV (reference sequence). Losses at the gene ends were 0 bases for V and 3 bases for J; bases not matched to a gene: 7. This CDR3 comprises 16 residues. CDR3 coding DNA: TGTGCCAGCAGTTTATCAGGGGGCTCGGGGTACACTGAAGCTTTCTTT. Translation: CASSLSGGSGYTEAFF.

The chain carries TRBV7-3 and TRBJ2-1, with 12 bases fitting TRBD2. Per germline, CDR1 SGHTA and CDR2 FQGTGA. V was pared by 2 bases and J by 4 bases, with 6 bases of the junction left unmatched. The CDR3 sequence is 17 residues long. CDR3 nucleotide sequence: TGTGCCAGCAGCTTATTGCCTAGCGGGAGGGTATACAATGAGCAGTTCTTC. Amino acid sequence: CASSLLPSGRVYNEQFF.

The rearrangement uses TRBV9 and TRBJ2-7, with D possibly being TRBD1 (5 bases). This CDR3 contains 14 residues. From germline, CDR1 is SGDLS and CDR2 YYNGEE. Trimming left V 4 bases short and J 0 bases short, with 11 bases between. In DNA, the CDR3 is TGTGCCAGCAGCCCCAGACAGAGCTCCTACGAGCAGTACTTC. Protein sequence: CASSPRQSSYEQYF.

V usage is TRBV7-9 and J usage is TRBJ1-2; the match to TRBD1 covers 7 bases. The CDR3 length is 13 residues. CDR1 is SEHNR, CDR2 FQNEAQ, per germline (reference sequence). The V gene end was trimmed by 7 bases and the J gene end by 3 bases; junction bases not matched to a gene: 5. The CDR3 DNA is TGTGCCAGCATTGGCAGGGGGGACTATGGCTACACCTTC. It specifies CASIGRGDYGYTF.

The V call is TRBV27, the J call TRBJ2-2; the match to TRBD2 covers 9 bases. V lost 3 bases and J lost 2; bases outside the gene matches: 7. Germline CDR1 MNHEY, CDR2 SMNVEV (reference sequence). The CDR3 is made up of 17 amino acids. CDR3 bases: TGTGCCAGCAGTTTCTTTGCGGGAGGGTTAAACACCGGGGAGCTGTTTTTT. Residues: CASSFFAGGLNTGELFF.

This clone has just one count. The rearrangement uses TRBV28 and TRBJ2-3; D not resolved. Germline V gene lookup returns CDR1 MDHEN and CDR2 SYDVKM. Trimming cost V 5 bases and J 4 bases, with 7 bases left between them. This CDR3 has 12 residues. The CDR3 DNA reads TGTGCCAGCAGTCTTCCTTCAGATACGCAGTATTTT. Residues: CASSLPSDTQYF.

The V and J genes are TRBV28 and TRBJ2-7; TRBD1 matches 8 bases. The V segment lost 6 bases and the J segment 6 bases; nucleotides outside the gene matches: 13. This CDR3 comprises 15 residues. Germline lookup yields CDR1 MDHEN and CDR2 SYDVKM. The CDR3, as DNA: TGTGCCAGCAGCTCTTTGTTACCCAGGGGGCGCGAGCAGTACTTC. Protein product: CASSSLLPRGREQYF.

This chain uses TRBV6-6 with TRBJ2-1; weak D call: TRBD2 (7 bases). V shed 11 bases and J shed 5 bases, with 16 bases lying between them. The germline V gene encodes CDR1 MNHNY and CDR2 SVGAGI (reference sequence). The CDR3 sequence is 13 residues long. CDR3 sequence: CAGSGGAHNEQFF. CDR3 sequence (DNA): TGTGCCGGGAGTGGGGGGGCCCACAATGAGCAGTTCTTC.

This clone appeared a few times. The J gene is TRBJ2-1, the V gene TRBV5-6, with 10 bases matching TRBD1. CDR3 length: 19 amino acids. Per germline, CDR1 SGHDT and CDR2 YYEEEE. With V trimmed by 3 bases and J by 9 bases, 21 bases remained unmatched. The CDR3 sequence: CASSSYSRGGTGDRVEQFF. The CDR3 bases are TGTGCCAGCAGCTCCTATTCCCGTGGTGGGACAGGGGACCGGGTTGAGCAGTTCTTC.

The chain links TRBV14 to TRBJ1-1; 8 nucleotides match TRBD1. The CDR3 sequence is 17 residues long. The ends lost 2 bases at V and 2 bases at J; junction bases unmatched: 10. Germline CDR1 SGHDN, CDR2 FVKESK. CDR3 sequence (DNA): TGTGCCAGCAGCCAACCTACTACCGGGACAGGCAACACTGAAGCTTTCTTT. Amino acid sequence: CASSQPTTGTGNTEAFF.

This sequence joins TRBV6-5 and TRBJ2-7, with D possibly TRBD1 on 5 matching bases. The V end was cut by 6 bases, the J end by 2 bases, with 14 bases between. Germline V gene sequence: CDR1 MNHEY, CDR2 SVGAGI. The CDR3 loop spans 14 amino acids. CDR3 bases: TGTGCCAGCAGACCCCGCAGGGAAGCCTACGAGCAGTACTTC. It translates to CASRPRREAYEQYF.

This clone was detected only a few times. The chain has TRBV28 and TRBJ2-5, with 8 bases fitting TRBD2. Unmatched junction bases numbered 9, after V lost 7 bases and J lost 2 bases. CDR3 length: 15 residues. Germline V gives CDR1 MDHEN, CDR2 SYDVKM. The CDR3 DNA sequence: TGTGCCAGCACCCCCGGGAGGGTCCTGCAAGAGACCCAGTACTTC. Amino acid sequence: CASTPGRVLQETQYF.

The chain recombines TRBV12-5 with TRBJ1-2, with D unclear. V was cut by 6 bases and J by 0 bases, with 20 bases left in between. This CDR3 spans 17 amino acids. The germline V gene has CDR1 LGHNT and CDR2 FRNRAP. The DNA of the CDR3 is TGTGCTAGTGGCTCATATCCCGGGGTCCCATCTAACTATGGCTACACCTTC. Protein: CASGSYPGVPSNYGYTF.

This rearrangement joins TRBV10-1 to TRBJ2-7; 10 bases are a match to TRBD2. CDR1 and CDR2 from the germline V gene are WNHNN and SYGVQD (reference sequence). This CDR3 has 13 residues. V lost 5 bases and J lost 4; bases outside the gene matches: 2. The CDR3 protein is CASSPSGGYEQYF. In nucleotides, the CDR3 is TGCGCCAGCAGTCCTAGCGGGGGATACGAGCAGTACTTC.

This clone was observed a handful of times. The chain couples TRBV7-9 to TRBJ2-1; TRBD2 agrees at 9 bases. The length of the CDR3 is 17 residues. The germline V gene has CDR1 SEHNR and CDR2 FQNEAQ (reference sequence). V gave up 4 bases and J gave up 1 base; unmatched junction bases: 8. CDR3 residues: CASSYDVAGVSYNEQFF. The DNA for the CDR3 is TGTGCCAGCAGCTACGATGTAGCGGGAGTTTCCTACAATGAGCAGTTCTTC.

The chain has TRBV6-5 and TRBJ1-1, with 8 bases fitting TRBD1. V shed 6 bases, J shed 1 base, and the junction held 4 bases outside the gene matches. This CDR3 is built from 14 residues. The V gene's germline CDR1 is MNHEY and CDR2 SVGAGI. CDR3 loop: CASSQGAKNTEAFF. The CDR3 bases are TGTGCCAGCAGCCAGGGGGCGAAGAACACTGAAGCTTTCTTT.

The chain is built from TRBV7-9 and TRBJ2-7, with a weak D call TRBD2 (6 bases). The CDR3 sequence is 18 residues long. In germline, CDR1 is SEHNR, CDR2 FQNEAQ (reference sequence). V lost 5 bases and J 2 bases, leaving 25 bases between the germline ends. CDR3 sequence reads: CASSIGVGSGHRTYEQYF. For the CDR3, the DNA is TGTGCCAGCAGCATAGGGGTAGGTAGCGGACACCGCACCTACGAGCAGTACTTC.

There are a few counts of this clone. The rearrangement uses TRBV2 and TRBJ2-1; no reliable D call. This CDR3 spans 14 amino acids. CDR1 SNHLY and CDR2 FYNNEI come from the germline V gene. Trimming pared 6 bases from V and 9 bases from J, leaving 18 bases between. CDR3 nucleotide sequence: TGTGCCAGCAGGAAACCCCGGAGTACGGGTGAGCAGTTCTTC. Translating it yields CASRKPRSTGEQFF.